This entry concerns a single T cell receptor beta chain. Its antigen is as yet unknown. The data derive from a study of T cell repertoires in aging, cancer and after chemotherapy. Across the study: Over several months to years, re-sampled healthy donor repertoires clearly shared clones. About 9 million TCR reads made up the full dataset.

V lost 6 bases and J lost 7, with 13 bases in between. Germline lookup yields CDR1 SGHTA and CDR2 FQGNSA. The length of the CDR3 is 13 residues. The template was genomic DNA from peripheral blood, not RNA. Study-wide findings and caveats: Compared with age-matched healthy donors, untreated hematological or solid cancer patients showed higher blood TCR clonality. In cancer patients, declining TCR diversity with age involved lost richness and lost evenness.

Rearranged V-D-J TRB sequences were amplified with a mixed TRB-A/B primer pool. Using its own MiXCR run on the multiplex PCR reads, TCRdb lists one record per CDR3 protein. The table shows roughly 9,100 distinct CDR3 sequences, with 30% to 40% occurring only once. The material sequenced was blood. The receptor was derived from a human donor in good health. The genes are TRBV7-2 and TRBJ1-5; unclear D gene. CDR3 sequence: CASSEGPGQPQHF. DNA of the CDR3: TGTGCCAGCAGTGAAGGTCCCGGCCAGCCCCAGCATTTT. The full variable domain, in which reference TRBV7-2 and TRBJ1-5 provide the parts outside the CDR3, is GAGVSQSPSNKVTEKGKDVELRCDPISGHTALYWYRQSLGQGLEFLIYFQGNSAPDKSGLPSDRFSAERTGGSVSTLTIQRTQQEDSAVYLCASSEGPGQPQHFGDGTRLSIL.